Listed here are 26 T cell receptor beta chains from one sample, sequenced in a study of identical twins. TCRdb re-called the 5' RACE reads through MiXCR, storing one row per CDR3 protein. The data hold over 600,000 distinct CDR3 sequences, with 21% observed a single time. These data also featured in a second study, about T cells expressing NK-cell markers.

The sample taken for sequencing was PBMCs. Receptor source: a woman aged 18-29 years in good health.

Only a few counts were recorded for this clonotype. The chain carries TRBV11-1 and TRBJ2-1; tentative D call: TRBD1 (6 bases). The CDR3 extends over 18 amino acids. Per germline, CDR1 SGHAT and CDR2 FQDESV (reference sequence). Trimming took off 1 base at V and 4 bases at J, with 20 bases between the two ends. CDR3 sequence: CASSLERDTPLGYNEQFF. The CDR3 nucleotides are TGTGCCAGCAGCTTAGAACGGGACACCCCACTTGGATACAATGAGCAGTTCTTC.

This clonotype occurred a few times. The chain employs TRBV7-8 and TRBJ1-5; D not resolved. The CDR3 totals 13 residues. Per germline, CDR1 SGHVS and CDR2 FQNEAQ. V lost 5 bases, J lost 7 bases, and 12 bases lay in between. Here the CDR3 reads CASSALGGQPQHF. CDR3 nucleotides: TGTGCCAGCAGCGCCCTCGGAGGGCAGCCCCAGCATTTT.

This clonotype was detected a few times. In DNA, the CDR3 is TGTGCCAGCAGCGGGTGGCGGCACCCCCACGAGCAGTACTTC. It translates to CASSGWRHPHEQYF. The rearrangement joins TRBV7-2 to TRBJ2-7; D uncertain. This CDR3 comprises 14 residues. V was shortened by 5 bases and J by 5 bases, with 16 bases between the two germline ends. The germline gives CDR1 SGHTA, CDR2 FQGNSA. Together with reference TRBV7-2 and TRBJ2-7, the CDR3 gives the full variable domain: GAGVSQSPSNKVTEKGKDVELRCDPISGHTALYWYRQSLGQGLEFLIYFQGNSAPDKSGLPSDRFSAERTGGSVSTLTIQRTQQEDSAVYLCASSGWRHPHEQYFGPGTRLTVT.

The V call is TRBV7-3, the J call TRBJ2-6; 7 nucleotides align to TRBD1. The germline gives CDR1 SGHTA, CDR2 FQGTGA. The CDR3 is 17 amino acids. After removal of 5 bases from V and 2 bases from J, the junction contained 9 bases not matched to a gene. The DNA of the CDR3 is TGTGCCAGCAGCCCTCGACAGGGACCCCCTGGGGCCAACGTCCTGACTTTC. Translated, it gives CASSPRQGPPGANVLTF.

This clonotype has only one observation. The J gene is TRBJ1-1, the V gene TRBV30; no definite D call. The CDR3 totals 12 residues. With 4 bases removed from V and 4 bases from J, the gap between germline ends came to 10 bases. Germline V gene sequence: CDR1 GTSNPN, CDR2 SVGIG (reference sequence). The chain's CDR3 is CAWTQAGTEAFF. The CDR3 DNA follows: TGTGCCTGGACCCAAGCGGGCACTGAAGCTTTCTTT.

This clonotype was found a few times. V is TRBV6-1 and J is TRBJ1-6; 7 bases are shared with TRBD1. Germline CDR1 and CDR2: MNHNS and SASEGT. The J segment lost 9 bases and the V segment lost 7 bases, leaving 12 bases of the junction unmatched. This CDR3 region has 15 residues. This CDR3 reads CASTFRDSKASPLHF. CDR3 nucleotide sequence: TGTGCCAGCACCTTCCGGGACAGCAAGGCTTCACCCCTCCACTTT.

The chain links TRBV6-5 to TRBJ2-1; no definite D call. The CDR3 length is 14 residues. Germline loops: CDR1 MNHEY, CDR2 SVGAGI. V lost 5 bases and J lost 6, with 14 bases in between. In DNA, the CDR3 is TGTGCCAGCAGTCTACTCGTAGCTTTCAATGAGCAGTTCTTC. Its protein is CASSLLVAFNEQFF.

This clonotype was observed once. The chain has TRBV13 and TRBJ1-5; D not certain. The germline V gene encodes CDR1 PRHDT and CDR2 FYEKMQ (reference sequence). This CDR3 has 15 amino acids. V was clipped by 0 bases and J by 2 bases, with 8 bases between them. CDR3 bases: TGTGCCAGCAGCTTAGGTGGCTGGGGCAATCAGCCCCAGCATTTT. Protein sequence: CASSLGGWGNQPQHF.

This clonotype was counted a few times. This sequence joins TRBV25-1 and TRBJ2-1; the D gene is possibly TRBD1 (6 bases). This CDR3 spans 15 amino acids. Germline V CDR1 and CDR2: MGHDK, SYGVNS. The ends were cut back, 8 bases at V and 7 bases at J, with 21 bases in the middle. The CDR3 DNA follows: TGTGCCAGCTCCCGGACAGCAATCCAGGCTAATGAGCAGTTCTTC. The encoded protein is CASSRTAIQANEQFF.

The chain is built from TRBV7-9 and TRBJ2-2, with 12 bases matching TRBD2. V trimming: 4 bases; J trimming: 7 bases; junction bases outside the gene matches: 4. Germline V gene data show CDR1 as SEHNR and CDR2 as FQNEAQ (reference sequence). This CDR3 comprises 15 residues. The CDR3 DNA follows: TGTGCCAGCAGCTGGACTAGCGGGGAGAGCGGGGAGCTGTTTTTT. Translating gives CASSWTSGESGELFF.

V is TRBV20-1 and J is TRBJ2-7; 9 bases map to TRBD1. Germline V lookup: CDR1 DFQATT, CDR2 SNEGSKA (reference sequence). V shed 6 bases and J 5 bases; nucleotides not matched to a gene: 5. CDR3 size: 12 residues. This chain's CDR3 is CSADRDRDEQYF. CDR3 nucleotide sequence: TGCAGTGCGGACCGGGACAGGGACGAGCAGTACTTC.

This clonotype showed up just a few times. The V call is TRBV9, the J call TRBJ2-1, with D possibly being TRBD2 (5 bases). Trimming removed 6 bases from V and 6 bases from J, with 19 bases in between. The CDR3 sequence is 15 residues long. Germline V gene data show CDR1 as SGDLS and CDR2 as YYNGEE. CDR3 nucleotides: TGTGCCAGCACCTCGGGCGGGTCCACCGCCAATGAGCAGTTCTTC. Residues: CASTSGGSTANEQFF. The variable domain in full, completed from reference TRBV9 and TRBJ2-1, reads DSGVTQTPKHLITATGQRVTLRCSPRSGDLSVYWYQQSLDQGLQFLIQYYNGEERAKGNILERFSAQQFPDLHSELNLSSLELGDSALYFCASTSGGSTANEQFFGPGTRLTVL.

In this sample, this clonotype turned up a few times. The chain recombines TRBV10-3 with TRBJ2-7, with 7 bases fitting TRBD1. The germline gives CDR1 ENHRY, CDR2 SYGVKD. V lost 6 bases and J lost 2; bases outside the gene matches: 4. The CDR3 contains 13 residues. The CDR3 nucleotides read TGTGCCATCAGGGGACAGTCCACCTACGAGCAGTACTTC. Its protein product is CAIRGQSTYEQYF.

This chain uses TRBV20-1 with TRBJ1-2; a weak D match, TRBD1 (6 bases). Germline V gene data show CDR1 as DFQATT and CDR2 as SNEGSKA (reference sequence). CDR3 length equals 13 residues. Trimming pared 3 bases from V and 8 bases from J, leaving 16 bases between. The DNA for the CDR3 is TGCAGTGCTAGGGTCTCATACAGGGAGGGCTACACCTTC. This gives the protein CSARVSYREGYTF.

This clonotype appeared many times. CDR3 loop: CASRGATGELFF. Here the CDR3 DNA reads TGCGCCAGCAGAGGTGCCACCGGGGAGCTGTTTTTT. The chain carries TRBV5-1 and TRBJ2-2; D gene ambiguous. Trimming left V 5 bases short and J 4 bases short, with 6 bases between. CDR3 length: 12 residues. Germline lookup yields CDR1 SGHRS and CDR2 YFSETQ. Full variable domain (outside the CDR3, taken from reference TRBV5-1 and TRBJ2-2): KAGVTQTPRYLIKTRGQQVTLSCSPISGHRSVSWYQQTPGQGLQFLFEYFSETQRNKGNFPGRFSGRQFSNSRSEMNVSTLELGDSALYLCASRGATGELFFGEGSRLTVL.

CDR3 sequence (DNA): TGCAGTGCTAGAGCCGGGCAGTGGGACTCCAATGAGCAGTTCTTC. This translates into CSARAGQWDSNEQFF. This sequence joins TRBV20-1 and TRBJ2-1; perhaps TRBD2 as D (6 bases). The V gene lost 1 base and the J gene lost 6 bases, with 16 bases spanning the gap. This CDR3 is built from 15 residues. Per the germline V gene, CDR1 is DFQATT and CDR2 is SNEGSKA (reference sequence).

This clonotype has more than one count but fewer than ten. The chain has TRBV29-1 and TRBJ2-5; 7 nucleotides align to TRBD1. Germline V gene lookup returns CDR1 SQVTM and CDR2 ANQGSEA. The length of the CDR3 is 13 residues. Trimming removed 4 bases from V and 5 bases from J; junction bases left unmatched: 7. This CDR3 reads CSVVRTGLETQYF. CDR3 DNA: TGCAGCGTTGTCCGGACAGGCCTTGAGACCCAGTACTTC. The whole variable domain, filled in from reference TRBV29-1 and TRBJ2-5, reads SAVISQKPSRDICQRGTSLTIQCQVDSQVTMMFWYRQQPGQSLTLIATANQGSEATYESGFVIDKFPISRPNLTFSTLTVSNMSPEDSSIYLCSVVRTGLETQYFGPGTRLLVL.

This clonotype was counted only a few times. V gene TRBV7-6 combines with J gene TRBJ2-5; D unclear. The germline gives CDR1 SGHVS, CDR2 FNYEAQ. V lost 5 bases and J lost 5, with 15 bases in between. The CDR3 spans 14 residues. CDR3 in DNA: TGTGCCAGCAGCCTTAGACTTAATAAGGAGACCCAGTACTTC. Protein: CASSLRLNKETQYF. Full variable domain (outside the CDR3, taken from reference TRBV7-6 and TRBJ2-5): GAGVSQSPRYKVTKRGQDVALRCDPISGHVSLYWYRQALGQGPEFLTYFNYEAQQDKSGLPNDRFSAERPEGSISTLTIQRTEQRDSAMYRCASSLRLNKETQYFGPGTRLLVL.

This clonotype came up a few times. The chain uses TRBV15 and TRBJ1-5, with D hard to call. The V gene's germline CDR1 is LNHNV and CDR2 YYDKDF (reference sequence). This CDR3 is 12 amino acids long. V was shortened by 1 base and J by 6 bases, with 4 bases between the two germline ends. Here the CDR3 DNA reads TGTGCCACCAGCAGAGTTGGTCAGCCCCAGCATTTT. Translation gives CATSRVGQPQHF.

The CDR3 region has the DNA TGTGCCAGCAGCAAAGGGGGGAGGGGAACTAATGAAAAACTGTTTTTT. This codes for CASSKGGRGTNEKLFF. The chain joins TRBV25-1 to TRBJ1-4; maybe TRBD1 (6 bases). Germline V CDR1 and CDR2: MGHDK, SYGVNS. This CDR3 comprises 16 residues. V was pared by 6 bases and J by 1 base, with 15 bases between.

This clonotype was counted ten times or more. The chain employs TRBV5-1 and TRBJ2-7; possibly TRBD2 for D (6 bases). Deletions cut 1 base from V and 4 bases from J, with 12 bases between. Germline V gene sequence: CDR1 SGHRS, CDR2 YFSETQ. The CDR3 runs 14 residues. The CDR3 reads CASSLSEGPYEQYF. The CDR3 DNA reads TGCGCCAGCAGCTTGTCGGAGGGCCCGTACGAGCAGTACTTC.

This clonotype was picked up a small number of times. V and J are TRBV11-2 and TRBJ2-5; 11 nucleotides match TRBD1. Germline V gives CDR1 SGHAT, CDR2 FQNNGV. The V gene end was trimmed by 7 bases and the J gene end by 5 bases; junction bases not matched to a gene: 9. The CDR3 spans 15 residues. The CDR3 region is CASTLTGTGGETQYF. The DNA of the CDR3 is TGTGCCAGCACGCTAACCGGGACAGGGGGTGAGACCCAGTACTTC.

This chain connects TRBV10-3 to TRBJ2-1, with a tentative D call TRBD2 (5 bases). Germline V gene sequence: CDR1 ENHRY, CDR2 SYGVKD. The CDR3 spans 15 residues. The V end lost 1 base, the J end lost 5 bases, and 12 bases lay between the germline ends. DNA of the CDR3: TGTGCCATCAGTGAGTACGAGGGAGCTAACAATGAGCAGTTCTTC. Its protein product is CAISEYEGANNEQFF.

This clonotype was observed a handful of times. As DNA, the CDR3 is TGTGCCAGCAGCTTAGGAGTTGGGAGAGGCTCCTACGAGCAGTACTTC. Translated: CASSLGVGRGSYEQYF. The rearrangement links TRBV7-6 to TRBJ2-7, with a weak D call TRBD2 (5 bases). The CDR3 has 16 amino acids. V was trimmed by 1 base and J by 0 bases, leaving 13 bases between them. Per the germline V gene, CDR1 is SGHVS and CDR2 is FNYEAQ.

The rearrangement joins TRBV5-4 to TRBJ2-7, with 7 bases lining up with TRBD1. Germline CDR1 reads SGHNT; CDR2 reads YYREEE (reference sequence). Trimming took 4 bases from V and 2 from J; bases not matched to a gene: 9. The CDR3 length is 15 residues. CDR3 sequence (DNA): TGTGCCAGCAGCGGCGGACAGGAACGCACCTACGAGCAGTACTTC. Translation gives CASSGGQERTYEQYF.

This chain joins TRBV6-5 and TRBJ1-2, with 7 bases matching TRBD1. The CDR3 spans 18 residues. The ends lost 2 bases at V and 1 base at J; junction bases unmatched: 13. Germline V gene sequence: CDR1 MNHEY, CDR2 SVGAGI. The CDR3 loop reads CASSYQIGTEYYNYGYTF. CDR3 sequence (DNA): TGTGCCAGCAGTTACCAAATAGGGACAGAGTATTATAACTATGGCTACACCTTC.